This TCR beta chain was retrieved from a study of T-cell memory formation after mild COVID-19. Study details: TCR clustering was largely donor specific. General study results and limits: There were some responding clones in pre-infection memory, which suggested that cross-reactive memory had joined.

Comment on this clonotype: Antigen unknown.

TCRdb re-analysed the 5' RACE reads in MiXCR, keeping a single row per CDR3 protein. Of about 260,000 distinct CDR3 sequences listed, 15% to 20% are singletons. The V and J ends lost 2 bases and 0 bases respectively, with 5 bases between them. Looked up from germline, CDR1 is MNHEY and CDR2 is SVGEGT. The CDR3 contains 14 residues. This rearrangement joins TRBV6-2 or TRBV6-3 to TRBJ2-1; unclear D gene. The sequence was collected from a man between 18 and 29 years old who had mild COVID-19 (a few samples of this study predate the infection). Cell type and time point are not known. The specimen was PBMCs or a T cell subset sorted from them (not recorded which). The CDR3 loop reads CASSYTSSYNEQFF. DNA of the CDR3: TGTGCCAGCAGTTACACCAGCTCCTACAATGAGCAGTTCTTC.